These T cell receptor beta chains were read from a single sample in a study of blood T cell repertoires in COVID-19. The method was immunoSEQ multiplex PCR; TCRdb's version includes in-frame clones alone and lacks a portion of them. The table lists fewer than 200,000 clones, approximately 86% of them singletons. Sequenced input: peripheral blood. Source of these receptors: a man in his 60s who had recovered from COVID-19. Each CDR3 is given with its conserved first and last residue. A D gene is named only where the DNA matches it firmly. Only part of the rows carry a size: once, few, many, or a class if the clone is expanded.

length: 13; V: TRBV11-3; J: TRBJ2-7; D: TRBD1; size: -; DNA: TGTGCCAGCAGCTGGGACAGGGGAAGCGAGCAGTACTTC; CDR3: CASSWDRGSEQYF
length: 15; V: TRBV19; J: TRBJ2-1; D: -; size: -; DNA: TGTGCCAGTAGTGTGCGGCCGGAATCCTACAATGAGCAGTTCTTC; CDR3: CASSVRPESYNEQFF
length: 11; V: TRBV6-5; J: TRBJ1-1; D: TRBD1; size: once; DNA: TGTGCCAGCAGCCGGGACAGCCATGCTTTCTTT; CDR3: CASSRDSHAFF
length: 17; V: TRBV7-9; J: TRBJ2-2; D: -; size: -; DNA: TGTGCCAGCAGCTTAGGTAAAAGGGGCGCGGTGCCCGGGGAGCTGTTTTTT; CDR3: CASSLGKRGAVPGELFF
length: 15; V: TRBV5-1; J: TRBJ1-4; D: -; size: -; DNA: TGCGCCAGCAGCCTCGGGAGCCCCGCCAACGAAAAACTGTTTTTT; CDR3: CASSLGSPANEKLFF
length: 15; V: TRBV18; J: TRBJ1-6; D: -; size: few; DNA: TGTGCCAGCTCACCAAGTCAGTACGATAATTCACCCCTCCACTTT; CDR3: CASSPSQYDNSPLHF
length: 14; V: TRBV19; J: TRBJ1-2; D: TRBD1; size: once; DNA: TGTGCCAGTTACCAGGGGGCGCCTCTCTATGGCTACACCTTC; CDR3: CASYQGAPLYGYTF
length: 14; V: TRBV7-2; J: TRBJ1-2; D: TRBD1; size: -; DNA: TGTGCCAGCGGCAAAGACAGGGGAATTGATGGCTACACCTTC; CDR3: CASGKDRGIDGYTF
length: 15; V: TRBV6-5; J: TRBJ1-1; D: TRBD1; size: -; DNA: TGTGCCAGCAGTTCTCCGGGACAGGGAATCGCTGAAGCTTTCTTT; CDR3: CASSSPGQGIAEAFF
length: 14; V: TRBV6-5; J: TRBJ1-2; D: TRBD1; size: -; DNA: TGTGCCACCTTAGACAGGGCCAGCGCGGATGGCTACACCTTC; CDR3: CATLDRASADGYTF
length: 14; V: TRBV2; J: TRBJ1-2; D: TRBD1; size: -; DNA: TGTGCCAGCAGTGAAGTTCCAGGGGGCTATGGCTACACCTTC; CDR3: CASSEVPGGYGYTF
length: 10; V: TRBV29-1; J: TRBJ1-1; D: -; size: -; DNA: TGCAGCGTTGTCTACACTGAAGCTTTCTTT; CDR3: CSVVYTEAFF
length: 15; V: TRBV5-6; J: TRBJ1-2; D: -; size: once; DNA: TGTGCCAGCGAAACAGGGTTCCAAGCTAACTATGGCTACACCTTC; CDR3: CASETGFQANYGYTF
length: 16; V: TRBV7-9; J: TRBJ1-5; D: TRBD1; size: -; DNA: TGTGCCAGCAGCTTAGCAGGACAGGGTGACAATCAGCCCCAGCATTTT; CDR3: CASSLAGQGDNQPQHF
length: 12; V: TRBV6-2/TRBV6-3; J: TRBJ2-7; D: -; size: -; DNA: TGTGCCAGCAGTTCTCTGAGTTACGAGCAGTACTTC; CDR3: CASSSLSYEQYF
length: 15; V: TRBV5-1; J: TRBJ1-2; D: TRBD1; size: -; DNA: TGCGCCAGCAGCTGGGGACAGGGGGGTAACTATGGCTACACCTTC; CDR3: CASSWGQGGNYGYTF
length: 14; V: TRBV15; J: TRBJ1-2; D: TRBD1; size: -; DNA: TGTGCCACCAGCAGGACAGGGATGGGAAGTGGCTACACCTTC; CDR3: CATSRTGMGSGYTF
length: 15; V: TRBV4-2; J: TRBJ1-2; D: -; size: once; DNA: TGTGCCAGCAGCCAAGCAGTTTGGAGTTCCTATGGCTACACCTTC; CDR3: CASSQAVWSSYGYTF
length: 13; V: TRBV2; J: TRBJ1-2; D: -; size: -; DNA: TGTGCCAGCAGTGGCGACAGCAACTATGGCTACACCTTC; CDR3: CASSGDSNYGYTF
length: 20; V: TRBV6-2/TRBV6-3; J: TRBJ1-5; D: TRBD1; size: -; DNA: TGTGCCAGCAGCACCCCCGCCGGGACAGGGGGCTCGGTAAGCAATCAGCCCCAGCATTTT; CDR3: CASSTPAGTGGSVSNQPQHF
length: 17; V: TRBV9; J: TRBJ1-3; D: TRBD1; size: -; DNA: TGTGCCAGCAGCGCCCGGGGTGGGCAGGGGGCTGGAAACACCATATATTTT; CDR3: CASSARGGQGAGNTIYF
length: 14; V: TRBV9; J: TRBJ1-1; D: -; size: -; DNA: TGTGCCAGCAGCGTGCAGGGTTTAGAGACTGAAGCTTTCTTT; CDR3: CASSVQGLETEAFF
length: 13; V: TRBV30; J: TRBJ1-4; D: TRBD1; size: -; DNA: TGTGCCTGGAGCCGTAGGACAGGAGAAAAACTGTTTTTT; CDR3: CAWSRRTGEKLFF
length: 14; V: TRBV11-2; J: TRBJ2-7; D: TRBD2; size: -; DNA: TGTGCCAGCAGGATTAGCGGGGGGGGCTACGAGCAGTACTTC; CDR3: CASRISGGGYEQYF
length: 16; V: TRBV6-4; J: TRBJ2-2; D: TRBD1; size: -; DNA: TGTGCCAGCAGTGCCTTGACAGGGGTTGCCACCGGGGAGCTGTTTTTT; CDR3: CASSALTGVATGELFF
length: 14; V: TRBV25-1; J: TRBJ1-2; D: -; size: -; DNA: TGTGCCAGCAGTGAATCCGGCAGCGTTTATGGCTACACCTTC; CDR3: CASSESGSVYGYTF
length: 14; V: TRBV6-5; J: TRBJ1-2; D: -; size: -; DNA: TGTGCCAGCAAAGATCCTTCAGGGGCTAGGGGCTACACCTTC; CDR3: CASKDPSGARGYTF
length: 14; V: TRBV3-1/TRBV3-2; J: TRBJ1-3; D: -; size: -; DNA: TGTGCCAGCAGTCACTCCGGGGGTGGGAACACCATATATTTT; CDR3: CASSHSGGGNTIYF
length: 14; V: TRBV6-5; J: TRBJ2-7; D: -; size: once; DNA: TGTGCCAGCAGTTACGGACTGGACTTAAGCGAGCAGTACTTC; CDR3: CASSYGLDLSEQYF
length: 14; V: TRBV3-1/TRBV3-2; J: TRBJ2-7; D: -; size: few; DNA: TGTGCCAGCAGCCCTTCGTTGGGACACTACGAGCAGTACTTC; CDR3: CASSPSLGHYEQYF
length: 11; V: TRBV12-3/TRBV12-4; J: TRBJ1-2; D: -; size: -; DNA: TGTGCCAGCACCTCAACGGGGGGCTACACCTTC; CDR3: CASTSTGGYTF
length: 12; V: TRBV7-9; J: TRBJ2-1; D: -; size: -; DNA: TGTGCCAGCAGCTCCAACCCTAGGAGGCCGTTCTTC; CDR3: CASSSNPRRPFF
length: 16; V: TRBV6-2/TRBV6-3; J: TRBJ1-1; D: TRBD1; size: -; DNA: TGTGCCAGCAGTTACGAGGCCGGGACAGGGAGGGAGGAAGCTTTCTTT; CDR3: CASSYEAGTGREEAFF
length: 15; V: TRBV7-9; J: TRBJ1-1; D: TRBD1; size: -; DNA: TGTGCCAGCAGCTTAGGCCAACAGGGGGACACTGAAGCTTTCTTT; CDR3: CASSLGQQGDTEAFF
length: 15; V: TRBV5-1; J: TRBJ2-1; D: TRBD2; size: -; DNA: TGCGCCAGCAGGATGGGACTAGCGGCCTACAATGAGCAGTTCTTC; CDR3: CASRMGLAAYNEQFF
length: 14; V: TRBV25-1; J: TRBJ2-1; D: -; size: once; DNA: TGTGCCAGCAGTGAGGTCAGGGGGGAGAATGAGCAGTTCTTC; CDR3: CASSEVRGENEQFF
length: 15; V: TRBV18; J: TRBJ2-3; D: TRBD1; size: -; DNA: TGTGCCAGCTCACCACCTTCACAGGGGGGAGATACGCAGTATTTT; CDR3: CASSPPSQGGDTQYF
length: 15; V: TRBV11-3; J: TRBJ2-7; D: TRBD1; size: -; DNA: TGTGCCAGCAGTCCTGGACAGGCCCACTCCTACGAGCAGTACTTC; CDR3: CASSPGQAHSYEQYF
length: 12; V: TRBV11-2; J: TRBJ2-7; D: -; size: -; DNA: TGTGCCAGCAGCTTAGATCCCCGCGAGCAGTACTTC; CDR3: CASSLDPREQYF
length: 13; V: TRBV7-2; J: TRBJ1-1; D: -; size: -; DNA: TGTGCCAGCACTCGACACCTGAACACTGAAGCTTTCTTT; CDR3: CASTRHLNTEAFF
length: 14; V: TRBV2; J: TRBJ1-6; D: -; size: -; DNA: TGTGCCTTACGAGTGGAGGATTATAATTCACCCCTCCACTTT; CDR3: CALRVEDYNSPLHF
length: 19; V: TRBV3-1/TRBV3-2; J: TRBJ2-3; D: TRBD2; size: -; DNA: TGTGCCAGCAGCCTTGACCCCGGGACTAGCGGGGCTAGCACAGATACGCAGTATTTT; CDR3: CASSLDPGTSGASTDTQYF
length: 14; V: TRBV11-2; J: TRBJ1-1; D: -; size: -; DNA: TGTGCCAGCAGCTTAGGCTCCCAGTACGGAGAGGCTTTCTTT; CDR3: CASSLGSQYGEAFF
length: 14; V: TRBV7-2; J: TRBJ2-5; D: -; size: -; DNA: TGTGCCAGCAGCTTTCTAAGCTTTCAAGAGACCCAGTACTTC; CDR3: CASSFLSFQETQYF
length: 13; V: TRBV2; J: TRBJ1-1; D: -; size: -; DNA: TGTGCCAGCCTCTGGGAGGGGAACACTGAAGCTTTCTTT; CDR3: CASLWEGNTEAFF
length: 14; V: TRBV7-2; J: TRBJ2-7; D: TRBD1; size: -; DNA: TGTGCCAGCAGCCTCCGGGACAGGGGGCGCGAGCAGTACTTC; CDR3: CASSLRDRGREQYF
length: 15; V: TRBV24-1; J: TRBJ1-2; D: TRBD1; size: -; DNA: TGTGCCACCAGTGATCCCCGGACAGGGGACTATGGCTACACCTTC; CDR3: CATSDPRTGDYGYTF
length: 15; V: TRBV5-1; J: TRBJ2-5; D: -; size: -; DNA: TGCGCCAGCAGCTTGGCCGGTCAGGGACAAGAGACCCAGTACTTC; CDR3: CASSLAGQGQETQYF
length: 14; V: TRBV19; J: TRBJ2-3; D: -; size: -; DNA: TGTGCCAGTAGTATCCTGGGCCCATTGGATACGCAGTATTTT; CDR3: CASSILGPLDTQYF
length: 15; V: TRBV2; J: TRBJ2-5; D: TRBD2; size: -; DNA: TGTGCCAGCAGTGAGGGGCGGGGGGTCCAAGAGACCCAGTACTTC; CDR3: CASSEGRGVQETQYF
length: 14; V: TRBV10-3; J: TRBJ2-3; D: TRBD1; size: -; DNA: TGTGCCATCAGTGAGGGACAGGGGCCAGATACGCAGTATTTT; CDR3: CAISEGQGPDTQYF
length: 15; V: TRBV3-1/TRBV3-2; J: TRBJ2-2; D: -; size: -; DNA: TGTGCCAGCAGCCAAGATTCCAGGGACACCGGGGAGCTGTTTTTT; CDR3: CASSQDSRDTGELFF
length: 18; V: TRBV13; J: TRBJ2-3; D: TRBD1; size: -; DNA: TGTGCCAGCAGCTTAGCCCCTCTATACAGGGGGCTGAGGGATACGCAGTATTTT; CDR3: CASSLAPLYRGLRDTQYF